Listed below are T cell receptor beta chains from one sample, sequenced in a study of CD4 T cells in relation to SARS-CoV-2 and coronaviruses. Sequencing used immunoSEQ multiplex PCR; TCRdb keeps in-frame clones, though not all of them. The sample has some 30,000 clones; about 73% are singletons. Antigens of these TCRs are unknown. What was sequenced was CD4+ T cells from PBMCs, cultured in vitro. The source is a human donor in good health. Both conserved end residues are part of each CDR3. The D gene is left open where the match is weak. Clone sizes are given selectively: once, few, many, or a class where the clone is expanded.

j_call v_call d_call clone_size cdr3_nt cdr3_aa
TRBJ2-5 TRBV5-1 TRBD2 once TGCGCCAGCAGCTTGGCCGCGGCGGGAGTCCCCCAAGAGACCCAGTACTTC CASSLAAAGVPQETQYF
TRBJ2-3 TRBV19 . . TGTGCCAGTAGTAGCGGTAGCACAGATACGCAGTATTTT CASSSGSTDTQYF
TRBJ1-1 TRBV6-5 . . TGTGCCAGCAGTCCTAACCTCAGGGTCTCTGAAGCTTTCTTT CASSPNLRVSEAFF
TRBJ1-2 TRBV10-3 . . TGTGCCATCAGTGAGCGAAGACAGGATCTTGGCTACACCTTC CAISERRQDLGYTF
TRBJ2-7 TRBV3-1/TRBV3-2 . . TGTGCCAGCAGCCAAGCGGGGTACGAGCAGTACTTC CASSQAGYEQYF
TRBJ2-1 TRBV12-5 . . TGTGCTAGTGGTTTGGTAGTTCTAAGGGGCCATAATTACAATGAGCAGTTCTTC CASGLVVLRGHNYNEQFF
TRBJ2-2 TRBV5-1 . few TGCGCCAGCAGCTTGGGTATCAACGGGGAGCTGTTTTTT CASSLGINGELFF
TRBJ2-7 TRBV2 TRBD1 once TGTGCCAGCACCAACCCGGGACAGGGGACCTACGAGCAGTACTTC CASTNPGQGTYEQYF
TRBJ1-5 TRBV20-1 . . TGCAGTGCTAGTGAGTACCCAGGCGGTCAGCCCCAGCATTTT CSASEYPGGQPQHF
TRBJ2-3 TRBV2 TRBD2 . TGTGCCAGTCCTCGGACTAGCGGACTAGTTCGGTATTTT CASPRTSGLVRYF
TRBJ1-6 TRBV6-1 . few TGTGCCAGCAGTGAAGATTGGGGGGGGACCCCTATGGGTTCACCCCTCCACTTT CASSEDWGGTPMGSPLHF
TRBJ2-3 TRBV5-1 TRBD2 . TGCGCCAGCAGCGCTGGTGGCCTAGCGGGGGGATACTACACAGATACGCAGTATTTT CASSAGGLAGGYYTDTQYF
TRBJ1-6 TRBV2 . . TGTGCCAGCAGTCCTAATAATTCACCCCTCCACTTT CASSPNNSPLHF
TRBJ1-1 TRBV6-5 TRBD1 . TGTGCCAGCAAAACAGGGGGCACTGAAGCTTTCTTT CASKTGGTEAFF
TRBJ2-2 TRBV7-9 . once TGTGCCAGCAGCCGTCCTAGGGCCCACACCGGGGAGCTGTTTTTT CASSRPRAHTGELFF
TRBJ1-1 TRBV7-8 . . TGTGCCAGCAGCCCGACAGTCCATGTGAACACTGAAGCTTTCTTT CASSPTVHVNTEAFF
TRBJ2-3 TRBV7-9 TRBD2 . TGTGCCAGCAGCTCCGGGGGGGCTGCAGATACGCAGTATTTT CASSSGGAADTQYF
TRBJ2-3 TRBV6-5 . . TGTGCCAGCAGCTATAGGAACCCTAGCACAGATACGCAGTATTTT CASSYRNPSTDTQYF
TRBJ1-1 TRBV30 . . TGTGCCTGGTATGTAAATACTGAAGCTTTCTTT CAWYVNTEAFF
TRBJ1-2 TRBV19 . . TGTGCCAGTAGTTCAGGGTACGGCTACACCTTC CASSSGYGYTF
TRBJ2-2 TRBV7-2 TRBD2 . TGTGCCAGCACCCGGGGACTAGTGACCGGTTTTAGGGAGCTGTTTTTT CASTRGLVTGFRELFF
TRBJ1-4 TRBV4-3 . . TGCGCCAGCAGCCAAGGAAACGCATGGGGGAATGAAAAACTGTTTTTT CASSQGNAWGNEKLFF
TRBJ2-1 TRBV12-3/TRBV12-4 . . TGTGCCAGCAGTTTAGGGTATGAGCAGTTCTTC CASSLGYEQFF
TRBJ1-2 TRBV10-1 . few TGCGCCAGCAGTGAGTCGGGGACAAACTATGGCTACACCTTC CASSESGTNYGYTF
TRBJ2-1 TRBV6-2/TRBV6-3 . . TGTGCCAGCAGTTCGGAATGGGCCGGAGGAAGCTCCTACAATGAGCAGTTCTTC CASSSEWAGGSSYNEQFF
TRBJ2-7 TRBV28 TRBD2 . TGTGCCACCCAGGGCGCGGGGACTAGCCTCTACGAGCAGTACTTC CATQGAGTSLYEQYF
TRBJ1-5 TRBV7-9 TRBD1 few TGTGCCAGCAGCTTAGGAGTATTAGGGGGCGGACAGCCCCAGCATTTT CASSLGVLGGGQPQHF
TRBJ1-1 TRBV19 . . TGTGCCAGTAGTTTCCCTGGGACCGAGGGGTTCATGAACACTGAAGCTTTCTTT CASSFPGTEGFMNTEAFF
TRBJ2-2 TRBV7-2 TRBD2 few TGTGCCAGCAGCTTAAATGTAGCGGGTCTGGCCGGGGAGCTGTTTTTT CASSLNVAGLAGELFF
TRBJ1-2 TRBV7-9 . . TGTGCCAGCAGCTCAAAGGATTCAGCTAACTATGGCTACACCTTC CASSSKDSANYGYTF
TRBJ1-1 TRBV5-6 . . TGTGCCAGCAGCTTGTACCATTGGGGCAGCACTGAAGCTTTCTTT CASSLYHWGSTEAFF
TRBJ2-3 TRBV15 TRBD2 . TGTGCCACCAGCAGAAGAACTCTAGCGGGGTCCGATACGCAGTATTTT CATSRRTLAGSDTQYF
TRBJ2-1 TRBV7-2 . . TGTGCCAGCAGCCGACCGACTAGGAATGAGCAGTTCTTC CASSRPTRNEQFF
TRBJ2-7 TRBV3-1/TRBV3-2 . . TGTGCCAGCTCTCGGGGTTACGAGCAGTACTTC CASSRGYEQYF
TRBJ1-3 TRBV10-3 . . TGTGCCATTGTTCCAGGCGATAGTTCTGGAAACACCATATATTTT CAIVPGDSSGNTIYF
TRBJ2-3 TRBV19 TRBD2 . TGTGCCAGTATTACTTTCTCAGCGGGGGGACTCCTCCAGCAGTATTTT CASITFSAGGLLQQYF
TRBJ1-2 TRBV13 TRBD1 once TGTGCCAGCAGCTTATTCCGGGACAGGGGAATCTATGGCTACACCTTC CASSLFRDRGIYGYTF
TRBJ1-4 TRBV18 TRBD1 . TGTGCCAGCTCACGCGCAGGGGGCACTAATGAAAAACTGTTTTTT CASSRAGGTNEKLFF
TRBJ2-3 TRBV7-2 . . TGTGCCAGCAGCCCCCAGCAGGGGAGGACAGATACGCAGTATTTT CASSPQQGRTDTQYF
TRBJ1-1 TRBV6-5 . . TGTGCCAGCAGTTACTCGGGGTGGGGTGTCACTGAAGCTTTCTTT CASSYSGWGVTEAFF